The rows below give T cell receptor beta chains drawn from one sample of a study of cytomegalovirus exposure and HLA in healthy donors. This table comes from immunoSEQ multiplex PCR, and its TCRdb copy is limited to in-frame clones, with some not included. The repertoire holds some 200,000 clones, with over 65% as singletons. The sequencing input was PBMCs. The receptors here all came from a man between 18 and 35 years old in good health and CMV-seronegative. Each CDR3 is given with its conserved first and last residue. The D gene is left open where the match is weak. Part of the rows lack a size; the others show once, few, many or a class for expanded clones.

V,size,J,D,DNA,CDR3
TRBV7-3,few,TRBJ2-2,TRBD2,TGTGCCAGCAGCCCCCTCGGGAGCGGGAGTCTGACCGGGGAGCTGTTTTTT,CASSPLGSGSLTGELFF
TRBV19,NA,TRBJ1-1,TRBD1,TGTGCCAGCAAGCACAGGGGGCGTTCTGAAGCTTTCTTT,CASKHRGRSEAFF
TRBV5-8,NA,TRBJ1-2,TRBD1,TGTGCCAGCAGCTTGAACAGGGGGCACTATGGCTACACCTTC,CASSLNRGHYGYTF
TRBV5-6,NA,TRBJ2-7,TRBD2,TGTGCCAGCAGCTCACCCCTAGCGGCTCCCTCCTACGAGCAGTACTTC,CASSSPLAAPSYEQYF
TRBV20-1,NA,TRBJ1-1,NA,TGCAGTGCTAGAGGGCCGAACGAAGCTTTCTTT,CSARGPNEAFF
TRBV19,NA,TRBJ2-2,NA,TGTGCCAGTATTCCCGGGAACACCGGGGAGCTGTTTTTT,CASIPGNTGELFF
TRBV30,NA,TRBJ2-3,NA,TGTGCCTGCAGGGGAAGCACAGATACGCAGTATTTT,CACRGSTDTQYF
TRBV27,NA,TRBJ2-7,NA,TGTGCCAGCAGTTTATTTGGACACCAAGCCTACGAGCAGTACTTC,CASSLFGHQAYEQYF
TRBV28,NA,TRBJ2-4,TRBD2,TGTGCCAGCACCACTCGGGGGGGGCTAGCCAAAAACATTCAGTACTTC,CASTTRGGLAKNIQYF
TRBV19,NA,TRBJ2-1,NA,TGTGCCAGTAGTGAGGGGAGGTCTGTCAATGAGCAGTTCTTC,CASSEGRSVNEQFF
TRBV28,once,TRBJ2-1,NA,TGTGCCAGCTGCCCGATCGGGATTTCCTCCTACAATGAGCAGTTCTTC,CASCPIGISSYNEQFF
TRBV27,few,TRBJ2-7,TRBD2,TGTGCCAGCAGTTTATACGGGAGGACCGTTTACGAGCAGTACTTC,CASSLYGRTVYEQYF
TRBV2,NA,TRBJ2-1,TRBD2,TGTGCCAGCAGGCGGACTAGCGGGACTTACAATGAGCAGTTCTTC,CASRRTSGTYNEQFF
TRBV2,NA,TRBJ2-1,TRBD1,TGTGCCAGCACCACCGGACAGGGGGCGCGCAATGAGCAGTTCTTC,CASTTGQGARNEQFF
TRBV6-1,NA,TRBJ2-7,NA,TGTGCCAGCAGGCAAGAGTCCTTAGCCTCCTACGAGCAGTACTTC,CASRQESLASYEQYF
TRBV9,NA,TRBJ2-7,TRBD2,TGTGCCAGCAGCCCGGGGACTAGCGGAAGCTACGAGCAGTACTTC,CASSPGTSGSYEQYF
TRBV10-2,NA,TRBJ2-7,NA,TGCGCCAGCAGCGACGGGGGGGCAGGGGGGGATGAGCAGTACTTC,CASSDGGAGGDEQYF
TRBV11-3,NA,TRBJ2-5,NA,TGTGCCAGCAGCTTAGGTCAAGATCTGTCGAGGGAGACCCAGTACTTC,CASSLGQDLSRETQYF
TRBV5-1,few,TRBJ2-2,TRBD2,TGCGCCAGCAGCTTGGGACTAGCGGACACCGGGGAGCTGTTTTTT,CASSLGLADTGELFF
TRBV6-5,NA,TRBJ1-1,NA,TGTGCCAGCAGTTCCGGACAGATATTGAACACTGAAGCTTTCTTT,CASSSGQILNTEAFF
TRBV19,NA,TRBJ2-3,NA,TGTGCCAGTAGTATGGTGGGGGGGCCATCAGATACGCAGTATTTT,CASSMVGGPSDTQYF
TRBV27,NA,TRBJ1-5,NA,TGTGCCAGCAGTTTATTCGGGTCCTCAGGGCTTAGCAATCAGCCCCAGCATTTT,CASSLFGSSGLSNQPQHF
TRBV6-1,NA,TRBJ1-3,NA,TGTGCCAGCCTCGGGGGAAACACCATATATTTT,CASLGGNTIYF
TRBV27,NA,TRBJ1-1,NA,TGTGCCAGCAGATTGGGACAGAACACTGAAGCTTTCTTT,CASRLGQNTEAFF
TRBV6-1,NA,TRBJ1-2,NA,TGTGCCAGCAGTGAGGGCCACTATGGCTACACCTTC,CASSEGHYGYTF
TRBV5-4,NA,TRBJ2-7,NA,TGTGCCAGCAGCCAACGTTCAGGGCACCTCTACGAGCAGTACTTC,CASSQRSGHLYEQYF
TRBV5-1,NA,TRBJ2-3,NA,TGCGCCAGCAGCTTGGCCCTCACTGGCGACCTCGGGGATACGCAGTATTTT,CASSLALTGDLGDTQYF
TRBV5-4,NA,TRBJ1-6,TRBD1,TGTGCCAGCAGCTTGGAGGACAGGGGTTCACCCCTCCACTTT,CASSLEDRGSPLHF
TRBV5-1,NA,TRBJ1-1,TRBD1,TGCGCCAGCGGGGCCGGGACAGGAGGCACTGAAGCTTTCTTT,CASGAGTGGTEAFF
TRBV5-4,NA,TRBJ2-5,NA,TGTGCCAGCAGCTCCCAGGGGACCCAGTACTTC,CASSSQGTQYF
TRBV5-1,NA,TRBJ2-5,TRBD2,TGCGCCAGCAGCTTAGCCGGGACTAGCGGTTCTCCCGGGACCCAGTACTTC,CASSLAGTSGSPGTQYF
TRBV6-1,NA,TRBJ2-1,TRBD2,TGTGCCAGCAGACCTAGCGGGAGAAGGAATGAGCAGTTCTTC,CASRPSGRRNEQFF
TRBV19,few,TRBJ1-2,TRBD1,TGTGCCAGTAGTAGCAGGGGGCTTGACTATGGCTACACCTTC,CASSSRGLDYGYTF
TRBV4-1,once,TRBJ2-7,TRBD2,TGCGCCAGCAGCCAGGGGACTAGGGCCCTCGAGCAGTACTTC,CASSQGTRALEQYF
TRBV27,NA,TRBJ2-7,NA,TGTGCCAGCAGTACTAGCCGGAACGGGGAGCAGTACTTC,CASSTSRNGEQYF
TRBV11-2,NA,TRBJ2-5,TRBD2,TGTGCCAGCAGCTTACCGAGCGGGAGTGAGACCCAGTACTTC,CASSLPSGSETQYF
TRBV20-1,NA,TRBJ1-1,NA,TGCAGTGCTAACCGCGAAGCCTTT,CSANREAF
TRBV30,NA,TRBJ1-2,NA,TGTGCCTGGAGTAACGGGGGGAGCTATGGCTACACCTTC,CAWSNGGSYGYTF
TRBV19,NA,TRBJ1-4,TRBD1,TGTGCCAGTAGTATCGGGACAGGACCCGAAAAACTGTTTTTT,CASSIGTGPEKLFF
TRBV10-1,few,TRBJ2-7,NA,TGCGCCAGCAGTGCGAGACTCGACTACGAGCAGTACTTC,CASSARLDYEQYF
TRBV6-5,NA,TRBJ1-2,NA,TGTGCCAGCACTAACAGGTTGGGGCAGGATGGCTACACCTTC,CASTNRLGQDGYTF
TRBV29-1,few,TRBJ2-2,TRBD1,TGCAGCGTTGAAGATCAGGGGGCGTTGACCGGGGAGCTGTTTTTT,CSVEDQGALTGELFF
TRBV6-6,NA,TRBJ2-2,TRBD1,TGTGCCAGCTTGGACAGGGGACAGAACACCGGGGAGCTGTTTTTT,CASLDRGQNTGELFF
TRBV4-2,NA,TRBJ1-1,TRBD1,TGTGCCAGCAGCCTAGGGGACAGTATGAACACTGAAGCTTTCTTT,CASSLGDSMNTEAFF
TRBV15,few,TRBJ1-2,NA,TGTGCCACCAGCAGAGATCGGGGGGGGCAGGGTGGCTACACCTTC,CATSRDRGGQGGYTF
TRBV5-1,NA,TRBJ2-3,NA,TGCGCCAGCAGCTTGGGACACACAGATACGCAGTATTTT,CASSLGHTDTQYF
TRBV11-2,NA,TRBJ2-1,TRBD2,TGTGCCAGCAGATACAAAGCGGGAGGGGTATACAATGAGCAGTTCTTC,CASRYKAGGVYNEQFF
TRBV9,once,TRBJ1-5,TRBD1,TGTGCCAGCAGCGGGACAGGGGGAAATCAGCCCCAGCATTTT,CASSGTGGNQPQHF
TRBV2,NA,TRBJ2-7,TRBD2,TGTGCCAGCAGTGATGGGGGGGGAGACGAGCAGTACTTC,CASSDGGGDEQYF
TRBV2,NA,TRBJ2-5,NA,TGTGCCAGCTTTTATTACCAAGAGACCCAGTACTTC,CASFYYQETQYF
TRBV30,NA,TRBJ2-1,NA,TGTGCCTCAGGCTTCTACAATGAGCAGTTCTTC,CASGFYNEQFF
TRBV7-2,few,TRBJ2-5,TRBD2,TGTGCCAGCAGCCCTACTAGCGTTGGGAGGGAGACCCAGTACTTC,CASSPTSVGRETQYF
TRBV4-1,NA,TRBJ2-1,TRBD1,TGCGCCAGCGTTTTCGGGACAGGGGGCTTGGATGAGCAGTTCTTC,CASVFGTGGLDEQFF
TRBV7-3,NA,TRBJ2-5,NA,TGTGCCAGCAGCGCCCAAGCGGCCCTTAACCCGACCCAGTACTTC,CASSAQAALNPTQYF
TRBV6-1,NA,TRBJ1-2,TRBD1,TGTGCCAGCAGTGAGGGCGACAGGGACTATGGCTACACCTTC,CASSEGDRDYGYTF
TRBV2,NA,TRBJ2-1,TRBD1,TGTGCCAGCAGTCGGGACAGCGTCAATGAGCAGTTCTTC,CASSRDSVNEQFF
TRBV27,NA,TRBJ1-1,NA,TGTGCCAGCAGTTTGGTATGGACAGCGAACACTGAAGCTTTCTTT,CASSLVWTANTEAFF